The table lists the clone carrying this T cell receptor beta chain with a few counts. This sample stems from a study of blood T cell repertoires in COVID-19. Study at large: Sites across the United States, Italy and Spain contributed samples from acute and convalescent COVID-19. PBMCs, B-cell-depleted T cells, or T cells were the source of the cDNA or gDNA that made up the material.

From germline, CDR1 is MDHEN and CDR2 SYDVKM. Trimming left V 6 bases short and J 8 bases short, with 16 bases between. This CDR3 has 13 amino acids. In the original analysis: Reference gene primer amplification in the assay estimated nucleated cell counts. The table came from immunoSEQ multiplex PCR; TCRdb's copy has only in-frame clones and leaves some out. Clone size and the V and J calls come from that table; the DNA yielded D and trimming. The sample has 180,000 or so clones, roughly 80% seen once. The chain links TRBV28 to TRBJ1-2; perhaps TRBD1 as D (5 bases). The TCR comes from a woman in her 70s with acute or convalescent COVID-19. The material sequenced was peripheral blood. The CDR3 protein is CASSPLNRGGYTF. CDR3 nucleotide sequence: TGTGCCAGCAGCCCACTAAACCGGGGGGGCTACACCTTC.